This TCR beta chain was identified during a study of ipilimumab plus nivolumab after autologous stem cell transplantation (dated by TCRdb to the early 2020s). For the study in its entirety: Trial patients received a median of 5 ipilimumab doses and fewer than 10 nivolumab doses. The trial enrolled patients with high-risk diffuse large B cell lymphoma, mature T cell lymphoma, or multiple myeloma undergoing autologous transplant. Roughly 35 patients made up the trial's intent-to-treat population.

Checkpoint therapy was initiated 14 to 28 days after autologous transplant, and ipilimumab was administered at 1 mg/kg intravenously on day 1 of selected weeks. Nivolumab was administered at 3 mg/kg intravenously on day 1 of weeks 1, 4, 7, 10, and every two weeks through week 26. This was a Phase Ib clinical trial that tested ipilimumab plus nivolumab, given as combined checkpoint inhibition, for consolidation following autologous stem cell transplantation. General conclusions and limits of the study: The authors stated that profiles of the T cell receptor repertoire, regulatory T cell phenotype and gut microbiota provided a biologic rationale for studying this approach further. The authors concluded that combined checkpoint inhibition appeared tolerable when used as consolidation after transplant.

Note on this clone: What antigen it recognizes has not been identified. It has no much larger one-base neighbor in the sample; base qualities were not kept.

Library construction relied on the immunoSEQ multiplex PCR assay. Imported from immuneACCESS, the table was reduced by TCRdb to in-frame sequences with V and J called. These copies leave out some clones; in studies compared against another copy, an unresolved V gene accounts for under half, and the cause of the remainder is not known. In this sample the table shows around 940 clones, around 67% of which occur a single time. 10% to 15% of the sample is held by the ten biggest clonotypes. Sequencing used PBMCs, obtained in a trial of ipilimumab plus nivolumab as post-transplant consolidation. This clonotype was obtained from a male donor with primary mediastinal lymphoma.

CDR3 region: CASSLGTSGGQSTDTQYF. The sequence in DNA is TGTGCCAGCAGCTTGGGTACTAGCGGGGGGCAGAGCACAGATACGCAGTATTTT. This sequence uses TRBV5-4 and TRBJ2-3; 12 bases in the junction line up with TRBD2. From the cysteine through the phenylalanine, the CDR3 covers 18 amino acids. Only CDR3 DNA is held: 54 bases, read in frame from base 1. The V end gives up 0 bases and the J end 0 bases, leaving 5 bases in the junction not matched to a gene. The CDR1 and CDR2 encoded by the germline V gene (reference sequence) are SGHNT and YYREEE.